This T cell receptor beta chain was sequenced in a study of CD8 T cells in Susac syndrome. Trimming removed 3 bases from V and 0 bases from J, with 10 bases in between. This CDR3 spans 15 amino acids. The germline CDR1 and CDR2 sequences are MDHEN and SYDVKM. The RNA, roughly 0.5 to 1 ug, was put through reverse transcription using random hexamers. TCRdb passed the immunoSEQ multiplex PCR reads through MiXCR, listing each CDR3 protein once. Among about 90,000 distinct CDR3 sequences listed, about 96% were seen once. Negative isolation yielded CD8+ and CD4+ T cells; FACS enriched TEMRA cells. The source is a human donor with Susac syndrome. The sample consisted of CD8+ T cells from PBMCs. The chain employs TRBV28 and TRBJ2-3, with no clear D. The CDR3 protein is CASSLGTDSTDTQYF. In nucleotides, the CDR3 is TGTGCCAGCAGTTTGGGTACGGACAGCACAGATACGCAGTATTTT. Supplemented by reference TRBV28 and TRBJ2-3, the full variable domain reads DVKVTQSSRYLVKRTGEKVFLECVQDMDHENMFWYRQDPGLGLRLIYFSYDVKMKEKGDIPEGYSVSREKKERFSLILESASTNQTSMYLCASSLGTDSTDTQYFGPGTRLTVL.